Each of the 23 T cell receptor beta chains below was sequenced from the same sample in a study of T cells in Graves' hyperthyroidism and ophthalmopathy. What was amplified from RNA transcripts were TCR beta CDR3 regions. The study used the HTBI primer set for a first-round RT-PCR of the TCR CDR3. TCRdb fed the multiplex PCR reads into MiXCR, producing one record per CDR3 protein. The sample holds roughly 600,000 distinct CDR3 sequences; about 15% are singletons and the top ten take around 13%. The material sequenced was blood. The receptors were sampled from a woman aged 50 to 65 with Graves' ophthalmopathy.

There are a few counts of this clonotype. The chain uses TRBV29-1 and TRBJ1-5; 7 bases align to TRBD1. The V and J ends lost 4 bases and 4 bases, in that order; junction bases with no gene match: 4. This CDR3 region has 13 residues. CDR1 and CDR2 from the germline V gene are SQVTM and ANQGSEA. CDR3 sequence reads: CSVVDRVNQPQHF. The DNA of the CDR3 is TGCAGCGTTGTAGACAGGGTTAATCAGCCCCAGCATTTT. Combining the CDR3 with reference TRBV29-1 and TRBJ1-5 gives the whole variable domain SAVISQKPSRDICQRGTSLTIQCQVDSQVTMMFWYRQQPGQSLTLIATANQGSEATYESGFVIDKFPISRPNLTFSTLTVSNMSPEDSSIYLCSVVDRVNQPQHFGDGTRLSIL.

CDR3 amino acids: CASSPTGHSTYEQYF. The DNA of the CDR3 is TGTGCCAGCAGCCCGACAGGGCACTCAACCTACGAGCAGTACTTC. The J gene is TRBJ2-7, the V gene TRBV28; TRBD1 agrees at 7 bases. After removal of 6 bases from V and 2 bases from J, the junction contained 10 bases not matched to a gene. There are 15 residues in the CDR3. The germline CDR1 and CDR2 sequences are MDHEN and SYDVKM.

This clonotype was detected many times. The gene calls are TRBV18 and TRBJ1-1; D is possibly TRBD1 (5 bases). V was pared by 4 bases and J by 1 base, with 22 bases between. This CDR3 is built from 18 residues. Germline V lookup: CDR1 KGHSH, CDR2 LQKENI. CDR3: CASSQSTVPSPSNTEAFF. The CDR3 nucleotides read TGTGCCAGCTCACAATCGACAGTGCCCTCCCCATCGAACACTGAAGCTTTCTTT.

This clonotype was observed at least ten times. This chain links TRBV2 with TRBJ1-4, with D unresolved. V was shortened by 4 bases and J by 0 bases, with 9 bases between the two germline ends. The CDR3 spans 15 residues. The germline CDR1 and CDR2 sequences are SNHLY and FYNNEI. CDR3 sequence reads: CASSVTWATNEKLFF. The DNA for the CDR3 is TGTGCCAGCAGTGTAACTTGGGCAACTAATGAAAAACTGTTTTTT.

The CDR3 protein is CASSPQPRVSPYEQYF. The CDR3 DNA reads TGTGCCAGCAGCCCCCAACCCAGGGTTTCGCCTTACGAGCAGTACTTC. This sequence joins TRBV7-3 and TRBJ2-7; the D gene is possibly TRBD1 (5 bases). CDR3 size: 16 residues. With 5 bases removed from V and 4 bases from J, the gap between germline ends came to 21 bases. Germline V gene lookup returns CDR1 SGHTA and CDR2 FQGTGA.

The table lists this clonotype with many counts. Mismatch with germline at one junction end may stem from a read error. The chain recombines TRBV20-1 with TRBJ1-5; the match to TRBD1 covers 8 bases. The CDR3 spans 16 residues. The germline CDR1 and CDR2 sequences are DFQATT and SNEGSKA (reference sequence). The CDR3 DNA reads TGCAGTGCTAGAGATGGACAGGGATTTGGCAAGCAGCCCCAGCATTTT. It is translated as CSARDGQGFGKQPQHF.

This clonotype was counted many times. This chain joins TRBV20-1 and TRBJ2-7; 9 bases map to TRBD1. V lost 6 bases, J lost 5 bases, and 5 bases stayed unmatched. This CDR3 has 12 residues. Germline CDR1 is DFQATT and CDR2 is SNEGSKA (reference sequence). This CDR3 reads CSAPGQGNEQYF. Here the CDR3 DNA reads TGCAGTGCACCGGGACAGGGAAACGAGCAGTACTTC.

This clonotype was detected ten times or more. This chain links TRBV28 with TRBJ2-5; 11 bases fit TRBD1. The V segment lost 5 bases and the J segment 5 bases; nucleotides outside the gene matches: 4. CDR3 length: 14 amino acids. The germline V gene has CDR1 MDHEN and CDR2 SYDVKM. The CDR3 DNA reads as TGTGCCAGCAGTGGGACAGGGGGTCGGGAGACCCAGTACTTC. This translates into CASSGTGGRETQYF.

This clonotype was picked up many times. The V call is TRBV5-1, the J call TRBJ2-1, with 7 bases that match TRBD1. With V trimmed by 6 bases and J by 6 bases, 9 bases remained unmatched. Germline V gene data show CDR1 as SGHRS and CDR2 as YFSETQ. There are 14 residues in the CDR3. DNA of the CDR3: TGCGCCAGCAACTATGGGTCAGGGGGCAATGAGCAGTTCTTC. The encoded protein is CASNYGSGGNEQFF. The variable domain in full, with the rest retrieved from reference TRBV5-1 and TRBJ2-1, is KAGVTQTPRYLIKTRGQQVTLSCSPISGHRSVSWYQQTPGQGLQFLFEYFSETQRNKGNFPGRFSGRQFSNSRSEMNVSTLELGDSALYLCASNYGSGGNEQFFGPGTRLTVL.

Many counts were recorded for this clonotype. The chain carries TRBV2 and TRBJ1-1; D is possibly TRBD1 (5 bases). This CDR3 is 16 amino acids long. Germline CDR1 is SNHLY and CDR2 is FYNNEI. Trimming took 6 bases from V and 5 from J, leaving 22 bases between them. The CDR3 DNA sequence: TGTGCCAGCAGGGACAACCGGGACCCAAGGGAGACTGAAGCTTTCTTT. Translated: CASRDNRDPRETEAFF.

In this sample, this clonotype turned up many times. The chain employs TRBV4-2 and TRBJ2-5, with TRBD2 matching 8 bases. The CDR3 has 17 amino acids. Germline CDR1 LGHNA, CDR2 YNFKEQ. With 0 bases clipped from V and 2 bases from J, the junction kept 8 bases outside the gene matches. The CDR3 loop is CASSQDRASGSQETQYF. Here the CDR3 DNA reads TGTGCCAGCAGCCAAGATCGTGCTAGCGGGTCACAAGAGACCCAGTACTTC.

This clonotype was detected ten times or more. This rearrangement joins TRBV7-9 to TRBJ2-1; 15 nucleotides align to TRBD2. This CDR3 has 18 amino acids. Germline V CDR1 and CDR2: SEHNR, FQNEAQ (reference sequence). Trimming at V came to 4 bases and at J to 10 bases, leaving 14 bases not matched to a gene. The CDR3 DNA sequence: TGTGCCAGCAGCTCGCGGGGACTAGCGGGAGGTCTATTTTGGGAGCAGTTCTTC. Amino acids: CASSSRGLAGGLFWEQFF.

CDR3: CASSSPPGRGTYEQYF. The CDR3 coding sequence is TGTGCCAGCAGCTCACCTCCGGGGCGGGGGACCTACGAGCAGTACTTC. J is TRBJ2-7 and V is TRBV7-8; 7 bases match TRBD2. The CDR3 is 16 residues long. Germline CDR1 reads SGHVS; CDR2 reads FQNEAQ. The junction had 11 bases not matched to a gene; V was cut back by 4 bases and J by 2 bases. Using reference TRBV7-8 and TRBJ2-7 for the parts outside the CDR3, the full variable domain is GAGVSQSPRYKVAKRGQDVALRCDPISGHVSLFWYQQALGQGPEFLTYFQNEAQLDKSGLPSDRFFAERPEGSVSTLKIQRTQQEDSAVYLCASSSPPGRGTYEQYFGPGTRLTVT.

In this sample, this clonotype turned up many times. The chain carries TRBV27 and TRBJ2-1; D uncertain. The germline V gene encodes CDR1 MNHEY and CDR2 SMNVEV (reference sequence). CDR3 length: 13 residues. V lost 7 bases and J 14 bases, leaving 21 bases between the germline ends. The CDR3 coding sequence is TGTGCCAGCACTAAGGTCATATCCACACAAGAGTTCTTC. It specifies CASTKVISTQEFF.

This clonotype was seen ten or more times. The V call is TRBV20-1, the J call TRBJ2-1, with D perhaps matching TRBD1 or TRBD2 (6 bases each). The CDR3 runs to 16 residues. The V and J ends lost 0 bases and 1 base respectively, with 13 bases between them. The V gene's germline CDR1 is DFQATT and CDR2 SNEGSKA (reference sequence). CDR3 protein: CSARDGRGTSYNEQFF. The CDR3 nucleotides read TGCAGTGCTAGAGACGGTAGGGGGACTTCCTACAATGAGCAGTTCTTC.

This clonotype was detected ten times or more. The V call is TRBV19, the J call TRBJ2-1; TRBD2 matches at 12 bases. The CDR3 is made up of 16 amino acids. Germline CDR1 LNHDA, CDR2 SQIVND (reference sequence). Unmatched junction bases numbered 7, after V lost 3 bases and J lost 7 bases. The CDR3 DNA follows: TGTGCCAGTAGTATCTCAACTAGCGGGAGGCCTAATGAGCAGTTCTTC. It codes for CASSISTSGRPNEQFF.

This chain joins TRBV12-3 or TRBV12-4 and TRBJ1-2, with 9 bases that match TRBD1. V lost 8 bases and J lost 7; bases outside the gene matches: 17. CDR3 size: 16 residues. DNA of the CDR3: TGTGCCAGCTCAGGTGGATTCCGGACAGGGGTTTCTGGCTACACCTTC. It codes for CASSGGFRTGVSGYTF.

The sample holds a few counts of this clonotype. This sequence joins TRBV4-1 and TRBJ2-7, with D unresolved. The CDR3 consists of 16 residues. Germline loops: CDR1 MGHRA, CDR2 YSYEKL. V was shortened by 0 bases and J by 2 bases, with 14 bases between the two germline ends. Here the CDR3 reads CASSQDSPSQTYEQYF. In DNA form, the CDR3 reads TGCGCCAGCAGCCAAGATTCGCCCTCACAGACCTACGAGCAGTACTTC.

As concerns this clonotype: This may come from a read error, since a much larger clone is one base off. This rearrangement joins TRBV7-2 to TRBJ2-5; 7 nucleotides align to TRBD2. The CDR3 length is 15 residues. From germline, CDR1 is SGHTA and CDR2 FQGNSA. The CDR3 coding sequence is TGTGCCAGCGGCTTAGCTCGGGCTAGCGGAGAGACCCAGTACTTC. It codes for CASGLARASGETQYF.

A few counts support this clonotype. The J gene is TRBJ2-3, the V gene TRBV10-2, with a tentative D call TRBD1 (5 bases). Germline-derived CDR1 and CDR2 are WSHSY and SAAADI. V shed 1 base and J shed 4 bases, with 12 bases lying between them. The CDR3 consists of 15 residues. The CDR3 DNA reads as TGCGCCAGCAGTGAGTTTAAGCAGGGCGCAGATACGCAGTATTTT. Encoded protein: CASSEFKQGADTQYF.

The chain carries TRBV20-1 and TRBJ2-7, with TRBD2 as a possible D gene (6 bases). The CDR3 runs to 13 residues. V lost 2 bases and J lost 0, with 8 bases in between. Germline-derived CDR1 and CDR2 are DFQATT and SNEGSKA (reference sequence). The CDR3 here is CSARSSGSYEQYF. CDR3 coding DNA: TGCAGTGCTAGAAGTAGCGGCTCCTACGAGCAGTACTTC.

J is TRBJ2-3 and V is TRBV5-1; D call uncertain. The CDR3 has 14 amino acids. V lost 1 base and J lost 2, with 8 bases in between. The germline V gene encodes CDR1 SGHRS and CDR2 YFSETQ. In DNA form, the CDR3 reads TGCGCCAGCAGCTTGACAGATTACACAGATACGCAGTATTTT. This sequence encodes CASSLTDYTDTQYF.

CDR3 sequence reads: CASKRDPGNNSPLHF. In DNA form, the CDR3 reads TGCGCCAGCAAACGGGACCCCGGGAATAATTCACCCCTCCACTTT. V is TRBV5-1 and J is TRBJ1-6, with a tentative D call TRBD1 (5 bases). The CDR3 totals 15 residues. V lost 6 bases and J lost 5, with 15 bases in between. Germline V gene data show CDR1 as SGHRS and CDR2 as YFSETQ.